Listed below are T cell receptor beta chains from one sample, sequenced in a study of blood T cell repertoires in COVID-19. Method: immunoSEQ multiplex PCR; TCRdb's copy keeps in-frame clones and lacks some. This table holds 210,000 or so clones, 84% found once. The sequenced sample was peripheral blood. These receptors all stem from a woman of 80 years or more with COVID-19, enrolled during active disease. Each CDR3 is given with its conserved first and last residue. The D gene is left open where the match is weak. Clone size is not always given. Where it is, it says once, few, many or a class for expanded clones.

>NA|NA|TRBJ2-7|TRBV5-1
CASSLDSQGTPSEQYF
TGCGCCAGCAGCTTGGACTCCCAGGGAACCCCGAGCGAGCAGTACTTC
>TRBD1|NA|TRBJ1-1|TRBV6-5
CASSYSTYRGRGHFF
TGTGCCAGCAGTTACTCGACCTACAGGGGGCGCGGGCACTTCTTT
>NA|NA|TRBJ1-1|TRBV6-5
CASREPGLVAFF
TGTGCCAGCAGGGAGCCGGGACTAGTAGCTTTCTTT
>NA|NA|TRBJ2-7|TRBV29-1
CSVGFWGQRTYEQYF
TGCAGCGTTGGGTTTTGGGGACAAAGAACCTACGAGCAGTACTTC
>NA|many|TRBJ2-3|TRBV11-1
CASSPMTLTDTQYF
TGTGCCAGCAGCCCAATGACACTCACAGATACGCAGTATTTT
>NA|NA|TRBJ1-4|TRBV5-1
CASSPGTINEKLFF
TGCGCCAGCAGCCCAGGGACAATAAATGAAAAACTGTTTTTT
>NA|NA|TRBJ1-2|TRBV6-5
CASSYEGTYGYTF
TGTGCCAGCAGTTACGAGGGGACTTATGGCTACACCTTC
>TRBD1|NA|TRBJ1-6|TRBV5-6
CASSPGTGNSPLHF
TGTGCCAGCAGCCCGGGGACAGGGAATTCACCCCTCCACTTT
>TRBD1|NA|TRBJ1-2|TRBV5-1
CASSLETGAGGYTF
TGCGCCAGCAGCTTGGAAACAGGGGCGGGAGGCTACACCTTC
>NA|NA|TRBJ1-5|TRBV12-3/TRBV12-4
CASGQNQPQHF
TGTGCCAGCGGACAGAATCAGCCCCAGCATTTT